This entry lists 20 T cell receptor beta chains sequenced from one sample in a study of cytomegalovirus exposure and HLA in healthy donors. 13 Jbeta primers and 60 Vbeta primers were used for the PCR. Profiled with immunoSEQ multiplex PCR; TCRdb holds only in-frame clones, not every one. This table holds about 200,000 clones, roughly 80% found once. The sequenced material came from PBMCs. Receptor source: a male donor in good health and CMV-seronegative.

The J gene is TRBJ2-7, the V gene TRBV11-2; D not certain. The CDR3 consists of 13 residues. V was shortened by 2 bases and J by 7 bases, with 12 bases between the two germline ends. CDR1 is SGHAT, CDR2 FQNNGV, per germline. CDR3 sequence (DNA): TGTGCCAGCAGCTTAAGTACACAGTGGGAGCAGTACTTC. Protein sequence: CASSLSTQWEQYF.

This clone was seen just once. The CDR3 region is CASSPGDGPSGYTF. The CDR3 region has the DNA TGTGCCAGCTCACCAGGGGATGGGCCTAGCGGCTACACCTTC. V and J are TRBV18 and TRBJ1-2, with D unresolved. There are 14 residues in the CDR3. Germline CDR1 and CDR2: KGHSH and LQKENI. V was trimmed by 2 bases and J by 8 bases, leaving 15 bases between them.

The rearrangement uses TRBV5-1 and TRBJ2-4; a weak D match, TRBD1 (6 bases). The CDR3 consists of 13 residues. V was cut by 4 bases and J by 8 bases, with 13 bases left in between. Germline assignment: CDR1 SGHRS and CDR2 YFSETQ. CDR3 sequence (DNA): TGCGCCAGCAGCGAGGACAGTTACGACATTCAGTACTTC. Protein sequence: CASSEDSYDIQYF.

The V call is TRBV11-3, the J call TRBJ2-1; TRBD1 might be the D (6 bases). Germline V gene sequence: CDR1 SGHNT, CDR2 YENEEA. The CDR3 covers 13 residues. Trimming left V 5 bases short and J 9 bases short, with 14 bases between. The CDR3 here is CASSRSRGGEQFF. The CDR3 DNA reads as TGTGCCAGCAGCCGCTCCCGAGGGGGTGAGCAGTTCTTC.

The V and J genes are TRBV28 and TRBJ2-5, with 7 bases identical to TRBD2. The junction had 2 bases not matched to a gene; V was cut back by 7 bases and J by 3 bases. CDR1 is MDHEN, CDR2 SYDVKM, per germline. CDR3 size: 12 residues. In DNA form, the CDR3 reads TGTGCCAGCAAGCTAGCGGAAGAGACCCAGTACTTC. Residues: CASKLAEETQYF.

The J gene is TRBJ2-7, the V gene TRBV7-9; TRBD2 agrees at 10 bases. The CDR3 totals 14 residues. CDR1 SEHNR and CDR2 FQNEAQ come from the germline V gene (reference sequence). J was trimmed by 5 bases and V by 4 bases; bases with no gene match: 5. CDR3 bases: TGTGCCAGCAGCTACCTAGCGGGAGTGGACGAGCAGTACTTC. Translated: CASSYLAGVDEQYF.

This clone has a single count. The rearrangement links TRBV27 to TRBJ1-6; 8 bases align to TRBD1. This CDR3 has 17 amino acids. V shed 6 bases and J 7 bases; nucleotides not matched to a gene: 14. Germline CDR1 reads MNHEY; CDR2 reads SMNVEV (reference sequence). Here the CDR3 reads CASRRTGNHRGNSPLHF. The CDR3 DNA reads TGTGCCAGCAGACGGACAGGGAATCATCGAGGAAATTCACCCCTCCACTTT.

As regards this clone: A read error may account for a junction end that differs from germline. The gene calls are TRBV7-9 and TRBJ2-2; 10 nucleotides agree with TRBD2. The CDR3 is made up of 13 amino acids. Germline values: CDR1 SEHNR, CDR2 FQNEAQ (reference sequence). The CDR3 bases are TGTTCCAGCAGCCTAGCGGGAGACGGGGAGCTGTTTTTT. It encodes CSSSLAGDGELFF.

Only one count was recorded for this clone. J is TRBJ1-2 and V is TRBV5-4; 11 bases agree with TRBD1. The CDR3 loop spans 14 amino acids. Trimming at V came to 7 bases and at J to 4 bases, leaving 6 bases not matched to a gene. The germline V gene has CDR1 SGHNT and CDR2 YYREEE (reference sequence). This CDR3 reads CASPSGQGGYGYTF. CDR3 nucleotide sequence: TGTGCCAGCCCATCGGGACAGGGGGGCTATGGCTACACCTTC.

J is TRBJ2-2 and V is TRBV6-1; 11 bases align to TRBD2. Germline V gives CDR1 MNHNS, CDR2 SASEGT. Trimming took 10 bases from V and 2 from J; bases not matched to a gene: 6. The CDR3 spans 15 residues. CDR3 sequence (DNA): TGTGCCACCAGACTAGCGGGATTCAACACCGGGGAGCTGTTTTTT. Protein product: CATRLAGFNTGELFF.

This clone occurred a few times. This sequence joins TRBV7-9 and TRBJ2-7; 8 nucleotides match TRBD2. V shed 3 bases, J shed 6 bases, and the junction held 13 bases outside the gene matches. The CDR3 consists of 16 residues. Germline V lookup: CDR1 SEHNR, CDR2 FQNEAQ (reference sequence). As DNA, the CDR3 is TGTGCCAGCAGCTTTGGCGGGGGGACTCGCCCGCTCGAGCAGTACTTC. Translation: CASSFGGGTRPLEQYF.

The chain employs TRBV30 and TRBJ1-2; TRBD1 agrees at 8 bases. Losses at the gene ends were 4 bases for V and 4 bases for J; bases not matched to a gene: 17. The CDR3 has 17 amino acids. From germline, CDR1 is GTSNPN and CDR2 SVGIG (reference sequence). The CDR3 sequence is CAWTRPPGTGSLYGYTF. CDR3 DNA sequence: TGTGCCTGGACCCGTCCTCCTGGGACAGGCTCCCTCTATGGCTACACCTTC.

This clone was seen a single time. V usage is TRBV5-4 and J usage is TRBJ1-2, with D perhaps matching TRBD1 (5 bases). The CDR3 consists of 15 residues. Trimming took 4 bases from V and 3 from J, leaving 16 bases between them. Germline V CDR1 and CDR2: SGHNT, YYREEE (reference sequence). The CDR3 sequence is CASSPPTALHYGYTF. The CDR3, as DNA: TGTGCCAGCAGCCCGCCGACAGCCCTTCACTATGGCTACACCTTC.

This clone appeared a single time. The chain uses TRBV5-1 and TRBJ2-7, with 10 bases aligning to TRBD1. The V gene's germline CDR1 is SGHRS and CDR2 YFSETQ. This CDR3 spans 16 amino acids. The junction had 7 bases not matched to a gene; V was cut back by 4 bases and J by 0 bases. DNA of the CDR3: TGCGCCAGCAGCCCGCCCGGGACAGGGGACTCCTACGAGCAGTACTTC. This codes for CASSPPGTGDSYEQYF.

The rearrangement links TRBV7-8 to TRBJ2-1; TRBD1 matches 8 bases. The CDR3 covers 15 residues. Germline V gene data show CDR1 as SGHVS and CDR2 as FQNEAQ. J was trimmed by 3 bases and V by 2 bases; bases with no gene match: 3. The CDR3 bases are TGTGCCAGCAGCTTAACCGGGACAGGCTACAATGAGCAGTTCTTC. It encodes CASSLTGTGYNEQFF.

In this sample, this clone turned up once. CDR3 protein: CASSVKNNSPLHF. The CDR3 bases are TGTGCCAGCAGCGTTAAAAATAATTCACCCCTCCACTTT. V is TRBV9 and J is TRBJ1-6; D remains unclear. The V end was cut by 2 bases, the J end by 5 bases, with 5 bases between. In germline, CDR1 is SGDLS, CDR2 YYNGEE. The CDR3 contains 13 residues. The full variable domain, rest sourced from reference TRBV9 and TRBJ1-6, is DSGVTQTPKHLITATGQRVTLRCSPRSGDLSVYWYQQSLDQGLQFLIQYYNGEERAKGNILERFSAQQFPDLHSELNLSSLELGDSALYFCASSVKNNSPLHFGNGTRLTVT.

The chain uses TRBV5-1 and TRBJ2-7, with 8 nucleotides matching TRBD2. Germline CDR1 SGHRS, CDR2 YFSETQ. The V and J ends lost 0 bases and 1 base, in that order; junction bases with no gene match: 0. The CDR3 totals 14 residues. The chain's CDR3 is CASSLVAGSYEQYF. The CDR3 nucleotides are TGCGCCAGCAGCTTGGTAGCGGGGTCCTACGAGCAGTACTTC.

The rearrangement joins TRBV7-2 to TRBJ2-7, with no clear D. The CDR3 runs to 14 residues. Germline values: CDR1 SGHTA, CDR2 FQGNSA. V was cut by 5 bases and J by 0 bases, with 11 bases left in between. The CDR3 nucleotides read TGTGCCAGCAGCAAGGAGCTATCCTCCTACGAGCAGTACTTC. Its protein is CASSKELSSYEQYF.

The rearrangement uses TRBV18 and TRBJ2-5; TRBD2 matches at 9 bases. The DNA matches TRBJ2-7 better at its end, which makes the J call doubtful. CDR1 is KGHSH, CDR2 LQKENI, per germline. The CDR3 extends over 16 amino acids. The DNA for the CDR3 is TGTGCCAGCTCATCTACGGCGACTAGCGGAAACTACGAGCAGTACTTC. It specifies CASSSTATSGNYEQYF.

The V and J genes are TRBV9 and TRBJ2-1, with D perhaps matching TRBD1 (6 bases). Germline values: CDR1 SGDLS, CDR2 YYNGEE. Trimming pared 4 bases from V and 5 bases from J, leaving 16 bases between. The CDR3 spans 15 residues. This CDR3 is CASSSTGSLNNEQFF. The CDR3 nucleotides are TGTGCCAGCAGCAGTACAGGGAGCTTAAACAATGAGCAGTTCTTC.